This T cell receptor beta chain was profiled in a study of control samples from healthy donors and cancer patients. This CDR3 is 15 amino acids long. Germline CDR1 and CDR2: SGHRS and YFSETQ. V lost 0 bases to trimming and J lost 4 bases; unmatched junction nucleotides: 5. Some clones are missing from TCRdb's copy, which holds only in-frame ones; the method was immunoSEQ multiplex PCR. Altogether some 110,000 clones are present, 83% being singletons, with the ten largest covering roughly 13%. Sequencing input: blood. The chain couples TRBV5-1 to TRBJ2-5; 8 nucleotides agree with TRBD2. This clonotype originated in a woman aged 50 to 60 in good health. The CDR3 DNA follows: TGCGCCAGCAGCTTGGTCGGGGGGGCGCGAGAGACCCAGTACTTC. Amino acid sequence: CASSLVGGARETQYF.